This T cell receptor beta chain was retrieved from a study of blood T cell repertoires in COVID-19. Across the whole study: Collection of acute and convalescent COVID-19 samples took place in the United States, Italy and Spain. PBMCs, B-cell-depleted T cells, or T cells were the source of the cDNA or gDNA that made up the material.

As handled by the study authors: Estimation of nucleated cell counts was performed using reference gene primer amplification. Data came from immunoSEQ multiplex PCR; TCRdb stores just in-frame clones and leaves some out. V, J and clone size were drawn from that table, and D and trimming were deduced from the DNA. The sample holds tens of thousands of clones, about 91% seen once. This CDR3 comprises 15 residues. With 1 base removed from V and 0 bases from J, the gap between germline ends came to 9 bases. Germline-derived CDR1 and CDR2 are LGHNA and YNFKEQ. The TCR was taken from a woman between 50 and 59 years old with acute or convalescent COVID-19. The sample comprised peripheral blood. The gene calls are TRBV4-2 and TRBJ1-1; D is possibly TRBD1 (5 bases). DNA for the CDR3: TGTGCCAGCAGCCAAGGTGACAGCTTGAACACTGAAGCTTTCTTT. Its protein product is CASSQGDSLNTEAFF.